The 5 T cell receptor beta chains below come from one sample, sequenced in a study of Ad26.COV2.S vaccination and SARS-CoV-2 variants. The sample's treatment: roughly 20 received Ad26.COV2.S at low or high dose, single or two shots; 5 received placebo; per-sample allocation not given. Sampling was performed 63 days after the first vaccine or placebo injection. Here immunoSEQ multiplex PCR was the method, and the copy in TCRdb shows in-frame clones only, minus some. The table has 300,000 to 400,000 clones, about 86% seen once; the top ten hold around 2%. The starting material was peripheral blood, obtained in a trial of Ad26.COV2.S vaccine versus placebo. All receptors derive from a person aged 18-65 years who received the Ad26.COV2.S COVID-19 vaccine or a placebo.

This chain connects TRBV7-2 to TRBJ1-2, with TRBD1 as a possible D gene (5 bases). The length of the CDR3 is 15 residues. Germline V gene lookup returns CDR1 SGHTA and CDR2 FQGNSA. Between the trimmed V and J ends, which lost 5 bases and 4 bases, there was a span of 17 bases. CDR3 amino acids: CASSRGWQGSYGYTF. CDR3 coding DNA: TGTGCCAGCAGCCGCGGGTGGCAGGGAAGCTATGGCTACACCTTC.

As DNA, the CDR3 is TGTGCCAGCAGTGATAGGCTCGCTACGAACACTGAAGCTTTCTTT. It yields the protein CASSDRLATNTEAFF. The chain employs TRBV25-1 and TRBJ1-1; D not resolved. Trimming left V 3 bases short and J 1 base short, with 12 bases between. The CDR3 length is 15 residues. CDR1 and CDR2 from the germline V gene are MGHDK and SYGVNS.

The J gene is TRBJ2-2, the V gene TRBV5-8; D is possibly TRBD1 or TRBD2 (5 bases each). The length of the CDR3 is 13 residues. Trimming removed 4 bases at V and 5 bases at J, with 9 bases between. CDR1 and CDR2 (germline): SGHTS, YDEGEE. The CDR3 nucleotides are TGTGCCAGCAGCCTTGGGGGAACCGGGGAGCTGTTTTTT. Its protein is CASSLGGTGELFF.

V gene TRBV3-1 (or the pseudogene TRBV3-2) combines with J gene TRBJ2-2, with D uncertain. The CDR3 is 13 residues long. V lost 1 base and J lost 6, with 6 bases in between. Per the germline V gene, CDR1 is LGHDT and CDR2 is YNNKEL (reference sequence). The CDR3 here is CASSQGAPGELFF. In DNA, the CDR3 is TGTGCCAGCAGCCAAGGGGCGCCCGGGGAGCTGTTTTTT.

This clone was detected only a few times. This sequence joins TRBV5-1 and TRBJ1-1; 8 positions match TRBD1. Losses at the gene ends were 5 bases for V and 3 bases for J; bases not matched to a gene: 6. CDR3 length: 14 amino acids. Germline lookup yields CDR1 SGHRS and CDR2 YFSETQ. The CDR3 nucleotides are TGCGCCAGCAGGGAAACAGGGGGATACACTGAAGCTTTCTTT. This codes for CASRETGGYTEAFF.